The rows below give T cell receptor beta chains drawn from one sample of a study of monozygotic twins with inflammatory bowel disease. Each CDR3 protein gets one entry in TCRdb, which reprocessed the 5' RACE reads and gives no DNA. The sample features some 450,000 distinct CDR3 sequences, with approximately 2.4% in its top ten. What was sequenced was blood. The receptors here all came from a human donor with ulcerative colitis or Crohn's disease, or a healthy co-twin of an affected twin (not recorded which). Both conserved end residues are part of each CDR3.

>TRBJ2-2|TRBV19
CASSIYGQADTGELFF
>TRBJ2-3|TRBV14
CASSQTAGVGDTQYF
>TRBJ2-1|TRBV10-3
CAISEPRTEQFF
>TRBJ2-7|TRBV4-2
CASSQDVTPPYEQYF
>TRBJ1-3|TRBV7-2
CASSLSGHSFGNTIYF
>TRBJ1-1|TRBV5-1
CASSERTVNTEAFF
>TRBJ2-7|TRBV5-1
CASSVLEEAYEQYF
>TRBJ1-1|TRBV18
CASSPALESTEAFF
>TRBJ1-5|TRBV6-2/TRBV6-3
CASSRTGVLEPQHF
>TRBJ2-5|TRBV5-4
CASSNGLAGTWGETQYF
>TRBJ1-2|TRBV6-1
CASTPFGPSNYGYTF
>TRBJ1-2|TRBV10-3
CAISASGGRARLYGYTF
>TRBJ1-3|TRBV7-6
CASSRTNSGNTIYF
>TRBJ2-2|TRBV10-3
CAISFAGELFF
>TRBJ2-7|TRBV3-1
CASSHGTEQYF
>TRBJ2-7|TRBV10-3
CAISDGAYEQYF
>TRBJ1-1|TRBV7-6
CASSLDRGHTEAFF
>TRBJ1-5|TRBV7-2
CASSRGTGPQPQHF
>TRBJ2-1|TRBV5-1
CASSLLAGAQYNEQFF
>TRBJ2-2|TRBV30
CAWSTKGGTGELFF
>TRBJ2-7|TRBV6-2/TRBV6-3
CASMSSKSYEQYF
>TRBJ2-1|TRBV4-1
CASSQVETSGAYNEQFF
>TRBJ2-7|TRBV5-1
CASSYSGSSSYEQYF
>TRBJ2-3|TRBV5-1
CASSLEAGTSTDTQYF
>TRBJ2-1|TRBV2
CASKTSDRLQSSYNEQFF
>TRBJ2-7|TRBV29-1
CSVLATGSYEQYF
>TRBJ1-2|TRBV14
CASSLYGANYGYTF
>TRBJ2-3|TRBV11-2
CASSFKITDTQYF
>TRBJ1-5|TRBV10-3
CAISEYAEPNQPQHF
>TRBJ2-2|TRBV7-3
CASSLTFNRWTGTGELFF
>TRBJ1-5|TRBV5-5
CASSLGWGDQPQHF
>TRBJ2-5|TRBV4-1
CASSQETRLQETQYF
>TRBJ1-4|TRBV6-5
CASSYDVAGYREKLFF
>TRBJ1-4|TRBV10-2
CASSEGRDEKLFF
>TRBJ2-2|TRBV3-1
CASTSVRGGELFF
>TRBJ2-7|TRBV20-1
CSARDLILAEVIVYF
>TRBJ1-2|TRBV3-1
CASSQAVTGNYGYTF
>TRBJ2-1|TRBV21-1
CASKALGTSGSAQFF
>TRBJ1-1|TRBV6-1
CASSDYVGQGVYTEAFF
>TRBJ2-1|TRBV30
CAWGVVYNEQFF
>TRBJ1-1|TRBV7-2
CASSFGTLMNTEAFF
>TRBJ1-6|TRBV29-1
CSVGAGDNSPLHF
>TRBJ1-6|TRBV27
CASSNRRENSPLHF
>TRBJ1-1|TRBV6-5
CASRRNRYTEAFF
>TRBJ1-1|TRBV6-5
CASSSGQTMNTEAFF
>TRBJ1-4|TRBV18
CASSPQFNEKLFF
>TRBJ1-5|TRBV12-3/TRBV12-4
CASSAGVSNQPQHF
>TRBJ1-2|TRBV5-6
CASSFGAQGGYTF
>TRBJ1-2|TRBV4-2
CASSPGTATYGYTF
>TRBJ2-1|TRBV2
CASRYADEQFF
>TRBJ1-5|TRBV28
CASSLLSGGASNQPQHF
>TRBJ1-1|TRBV2
CASAGQGAATEAFF
>TRBJ2-3|TRBV10-3
CAISAQQVGDTQYF
>TRBJ2-3|TRBV20-1
CSATGGGALDTQYF
>TRBJ2-7|TRBV20-1
CSATGLHEQYF
>TRBJ2-1|TRBV18
CASSARQSLYNEQFF
>TRBJ2-7|TRBV3-1
CASSHHGGTNEQYF
>TRBJ2-1|TRBV6-6
CASRRGRVDEQFF
>TRBJ2-2|TRBV12-3/TRBV12-4
CASSRNRDPRGAGELFF